The clone carrying this TCR beta chain was recorded many times. Its antigen remains unknown. Regarding treatment: randomized to nivolumab then ipilimumab (arm A) or the reverse (arm B). This sample stems from a study of sequential checkpoint blockade in melanoma. Study-wide background: Each arm's sequence ended with maintenance nivolumab. About 88 pretreatment tumor DNA samples were TCRβ immunosequenced. After nivolumab or ipilimumab alone, about 20 patients had week-13 rebiopsies. The study, taken as a whole, reports: T-cell fraction and clonality followed PD-L1 and CD8+ counts, not mutational load.

In germline, CDR1 is SGHNT, CDR2 YENEEA. Trimming shortened V by 3 bases and J by 0 bases, and 12 bases separated the two germline ends. This CDR3 contains 16 residues. Libraries were prepared by immunoSEQ multiplex PCR; TCRdb keeps only in-frame clonotypes and omits some of them. The data contain about 3,400 clones, about 22% of them singletons. This specimen was tumor tissue (inferred from file names), taken from a patient given nivolumab and ipilimumab in sequence. The V and J genes are TRBV11-3 and TRBJ1-3, with D unclear. The clonotype comes from a human donor with melanoma. The CDR3 coding sequence is TGTGCCAGCAGCTTGGGTTTCGGGATCTCTGGAAACACCATATATTTT. This sequence encodes CASSLGFGISGNTIYF.